The source of this T cell receptor (beta chain) is a study of OX40 agonist ivuxolimab in advanced cancers. Clones were read by immunoSEQ multiplex PCR, and TCRdb kept only the in-frame ones, dropping some. The table lists over 60,000 clones, about 91% of them singletons, with 1.5% to 2% in the top ten. The CDR3 is made up of 17 amino acids. Per the germline V gene, CDR1 is SGHTA and CDR2 is FQGNSA. V dropped 3 bases and J dropped 0 bases, with 15 bases sitting between them. The sequence was collected from an adult with an advanced solid tumor such as melanoma, head and neck, liver or kidney cancer. V is TRBV7-2 and J is TRBJ1-3; weak D call: TRBD1 (6 bases). Sequencing used CD4+ or CD8+ T cells sorted from blood, obtained in a trial of the OX40 agonist ivuxolimab. CDR3 DNA: TGTGCCAGCAGCTTGAACCAAGGGGGGGGCTCTGGAAACACCATATATTTT. Translating gives CASSLNQGGGSGNTIYF.